Shown below are 2 T cell receptor beta chains from a single sample sequenced in a study of early T cells in non-severe SARS-CoV-2 infection. One entry per CDR3 protein results from TCRdb running MiXCR on the 5' RACE reads. This table has more than 80,000 distinct CDR3 sequences, roughly 11% appearing once. Sequenced input: whole blood. All receptors derive from an adult who was a healthcare worker with PCR-confirmed SARS-CoV-2 infection or an uninfected control (not recorded which).

Concerning this clonotype: A read error may produce the germline difference seen at one junction end. The chain joins TRBV20-1 to TRBJ2-5; 7 bases match TRBD2. The length of the CDR3 is 15 residues. Germline V CDR1 and CDR2: DFQATT, SNEGSKA (reference sequence). CDR3 amino acids: CSASTYVAGLPGESF. CDR3 nucleotide sequence: TGCAGTGCCTCCACATATGTAGCGGGCCTTCCCGGGGAGTCCTTC.

This clonotype was counted a few times. J is TRBJ1-5 and V is TRBV6-6; the D gene is possibly TRBD1 (5 bases). The CDR3 has 17 amino acids. Between the trimmed V and J ends, which lost 0 bases and 0 bases, there was a span of 12 bases. Germline V gene sequence: CDR1 MNHNY, CDR2 SVGAGI (reference sequence). CDR3 DNA sequence: TGTGCCAGCAGTTACTCTCGAAGAGGGGTTAGCAATCAGCCCCAGCATTTT. It encodes CASSYSRRGVSNQPQHF.